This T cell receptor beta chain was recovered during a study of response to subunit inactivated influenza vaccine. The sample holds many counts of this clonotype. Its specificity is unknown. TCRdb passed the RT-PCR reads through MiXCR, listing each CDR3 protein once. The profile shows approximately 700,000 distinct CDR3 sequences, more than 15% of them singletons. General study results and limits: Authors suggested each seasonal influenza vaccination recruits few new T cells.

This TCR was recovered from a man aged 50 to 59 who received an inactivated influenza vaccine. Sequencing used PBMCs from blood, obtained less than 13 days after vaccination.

The CDR3 reads CASSLTHGTSGRRTDTQYF. The CDR3, as DNA: TGTGCCAGCAGCCTTACACATGGGACTAGCGGGAGAAGGACAGATACGCAGTATTTT. This sequence joins TRBV9 and TRBJ2-3, with 14 bases aligning to TRBD2. V shed 4 bases and J 3 bases; nucleotides not matched to a gene: 13. Per germline, CDR1 SGDLS and CDR2 YYNGEE. CDR3 length equals 19 residues.